This T cell receptor beta chain was captured in a study of cytomegalovirus exposure and HLA in healthy donors. Study-level points and caveats: Most of the TCR beta V segments (in an earlier analysis) were productive either about 87% or about 30% of the time. In vitro experiments confirmed that a few CMV-associated chains were specific for CMV antigens.

Germline loops: CDR1 SEHNR, CDR2 FQNEAQ (reference sequence). V dropped 2 bases and J dropped 1; count of bases not matched to a gene: 12. CDR3 length: 19 amino acids. Notes on this clone: Antigen: not known.

13 Jbeta primers and 60 Vbeta primers were used for the PCR. Using immunoSEQ multiplex PCR, the repertoire was profiled, and TCRdb retains in-frame clones only, with some absent. The sample comprises 85,000 to 100,000 clones, roughly 86% of which are singletons, and 5.6% rests with the top ten. The sequencing sample was made of PBMCs. The sequence came from a woman in her late teens or twenties in good health and CMV-seropositive. The chain recombines TRBV7-9 with TRBJ2-7, with 12 bases lining up with TRBD2. The CDR3 DNA reads TGTGCCAGCAGCTTAAAGGGTGGTGCACTAGCGGGGGGTTCCTACGAGCAGTACTTC. This sequence encodes CASSLKGGALAGGSYEQYF. The full variable domain, rest sourced from reference TRBV7-9 and TRBJ2-7, is DTGVSQNPRHKITKRGQNVTFRCDPISEHNRLYWYRQTLGQGPEFLTYFQNEAQLEKSRLLSDRFSAERPKGSFSTLEIQRTEQGDSAMYLCASSLKGGALAGGSYEQYFGPGTRLTVT.